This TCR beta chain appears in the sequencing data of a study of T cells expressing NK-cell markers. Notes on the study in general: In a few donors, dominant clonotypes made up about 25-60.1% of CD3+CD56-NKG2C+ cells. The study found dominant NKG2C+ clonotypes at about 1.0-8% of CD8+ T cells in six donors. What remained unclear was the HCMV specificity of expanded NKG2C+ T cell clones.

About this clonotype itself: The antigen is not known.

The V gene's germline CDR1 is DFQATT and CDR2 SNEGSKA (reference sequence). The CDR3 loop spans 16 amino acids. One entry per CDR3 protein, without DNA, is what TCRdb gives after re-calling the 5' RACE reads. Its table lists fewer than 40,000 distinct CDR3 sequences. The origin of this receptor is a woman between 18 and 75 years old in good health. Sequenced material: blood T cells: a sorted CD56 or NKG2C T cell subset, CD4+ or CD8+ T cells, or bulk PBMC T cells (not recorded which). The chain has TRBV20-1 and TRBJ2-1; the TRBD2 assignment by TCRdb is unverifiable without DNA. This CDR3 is CSARDRDYGRINEQFF.